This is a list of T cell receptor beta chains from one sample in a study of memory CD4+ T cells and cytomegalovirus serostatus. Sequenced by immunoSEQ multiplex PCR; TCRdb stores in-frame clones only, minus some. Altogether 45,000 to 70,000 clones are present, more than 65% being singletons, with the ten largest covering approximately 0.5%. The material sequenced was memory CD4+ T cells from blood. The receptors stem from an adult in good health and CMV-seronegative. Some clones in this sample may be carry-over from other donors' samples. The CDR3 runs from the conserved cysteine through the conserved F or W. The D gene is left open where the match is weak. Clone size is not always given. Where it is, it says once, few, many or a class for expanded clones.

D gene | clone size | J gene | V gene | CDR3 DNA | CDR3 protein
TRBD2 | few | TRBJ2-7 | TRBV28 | TGTGCCAGCAGCGGCCCCGTGGGGAGGGGCACCTACGAGCAGTACTTC | CASSGPVGRGTYEQYF
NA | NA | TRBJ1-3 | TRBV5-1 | TGCGCCAGCAGCCAGCAGTGGGCTGGTGGAAACACCATATATTTT | CASSQQWAGGNTIYF
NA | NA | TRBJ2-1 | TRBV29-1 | TGCAGCGTGGGGGGGGGCCCTGCACTTTTTCGGCAGTTCTTC | CSVGGGPALFRQFF
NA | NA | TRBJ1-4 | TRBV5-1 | TGCGCCAGCAGCCGACGGGCTGCAACTAATGAAAAACTGTTTTTT | CASSRRAATNEKLFF
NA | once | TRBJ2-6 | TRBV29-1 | TGCAGCGTTGAAGATCACGGGGGAAAAGGGGCCAACGTCCTGACTTTC | CSVEDHGGKGANVLTF
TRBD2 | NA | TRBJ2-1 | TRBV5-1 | TGCGCCAGCAGCTGGACTAGCGGGAGGATGAATGAGCAGTTCTTC | CASSWTSGRMNEQFF
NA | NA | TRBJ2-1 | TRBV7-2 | TGTGCCAGCAGCTGGCAGGGATATAATGAGCAGTTCTTC | CASSWQGYNEQFF
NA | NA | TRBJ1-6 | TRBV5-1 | TGCGCCAGCAGCGGAGGGAGCGCTAATTCACCCCTCCACTTT | CASSGGSANSPLHF
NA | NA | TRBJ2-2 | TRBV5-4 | TGTGCCAGCAGCTTGGAGAACCGTAACACCGGGGAGCTGTTTTTT | CASSLENRNTGELFF
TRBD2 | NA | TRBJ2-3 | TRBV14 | TGTGCCAGCAGCCCAGTCCGACTAGCGGCCACAGATACGCAGTATTTT | CASSPVRLAATDTQYF
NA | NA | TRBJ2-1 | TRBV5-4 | TGTGCCAGCAGTTTGGACTGGAACGCCTACAATGAGCAGTTCTTC | CASSLDWNAYNEQFF
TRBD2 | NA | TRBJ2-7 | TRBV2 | TGTGCCAGCAGTGAAGGGACTAGTGCCCGCGAGCAGTACTTC | CASSEGTSAREQYF
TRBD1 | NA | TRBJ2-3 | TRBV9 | TGTGCCAGCAGCGTAGTCGGTACAGGGGGCAGAGATACGCAGTATTTT | CASSVVGTGGRDTQYF
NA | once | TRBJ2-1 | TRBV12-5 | TGTGCTAGTGGTTTGGGGCAGGGGAGTCTCTACAATGAGCAGTTCTTC | CASGLGQGSLYNEQFF
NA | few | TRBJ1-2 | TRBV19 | TGTGCCAGTAGTATAAGGGGCTTGGATGGCTACACCTTC | CASSIRGLDGYTF
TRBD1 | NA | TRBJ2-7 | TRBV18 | TGTGCCAGCTCGTACGGGACAGACTACGAGCAGTACTTC | CASSYGTDYEQYF
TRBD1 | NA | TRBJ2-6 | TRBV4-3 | TGCGCCAGCAGCCAACGGCCATCCGGGACAGGGTCTGGGGCCAACGTCCTGACTTTC | CASSQRPSGTGSGANVLTF
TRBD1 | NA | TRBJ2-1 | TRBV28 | TGTGCCAGCAGCCCTTCCCATCAGGGGGCGCGCGAGCAGTTCTTC | CASSPSHQGAREQFF
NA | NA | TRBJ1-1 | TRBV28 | TGTGCCAGTAAGGTGGGGGACACTGAAGCTTTCTTT | CASKVGDTEAFF
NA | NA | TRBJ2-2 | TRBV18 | TGTGCCAGCTCACCGACCCCTTCCGGGGAGCTGTTTTTT | CASSPTPSGELFF
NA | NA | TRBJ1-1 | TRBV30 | TGTGCCTGGAGTCGGCAGGCGAACACTGAAGCTTTCTTT | CAWSRQANTEAFF
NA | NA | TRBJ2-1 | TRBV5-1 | TGCGCCAGCAGCTTGGATGGCAGGGGAGGGGGCGAGGGCCTCTTC | CASSLDGRGGGEGLF
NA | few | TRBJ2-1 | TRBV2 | TGTGCCAGCCGATATAGCGTGAGCTCGGGTGAGCAGTTCTTC | CASRYSVSSGEQFF
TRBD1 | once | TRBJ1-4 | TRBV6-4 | TGTGCCAGCAGGACGCGACCTACAGGGGGCGGTAATGAAAAACTGTTTTTT | CASRTRPTGGGNEKLFF